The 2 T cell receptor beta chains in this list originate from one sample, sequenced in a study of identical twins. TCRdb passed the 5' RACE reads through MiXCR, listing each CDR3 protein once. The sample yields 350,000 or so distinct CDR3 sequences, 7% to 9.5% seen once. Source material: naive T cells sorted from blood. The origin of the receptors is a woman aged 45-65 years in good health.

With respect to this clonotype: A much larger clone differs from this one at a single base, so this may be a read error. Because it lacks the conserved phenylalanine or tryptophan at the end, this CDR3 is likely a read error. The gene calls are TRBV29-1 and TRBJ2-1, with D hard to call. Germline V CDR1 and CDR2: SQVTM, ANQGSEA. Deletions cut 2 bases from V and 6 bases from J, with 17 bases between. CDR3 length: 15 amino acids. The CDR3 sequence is CSVERQPTDSNEQFY. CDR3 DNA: TGCAGCGTTGAACGGCAACCTACTGATAGCAATGAGCAGTTCTAC.

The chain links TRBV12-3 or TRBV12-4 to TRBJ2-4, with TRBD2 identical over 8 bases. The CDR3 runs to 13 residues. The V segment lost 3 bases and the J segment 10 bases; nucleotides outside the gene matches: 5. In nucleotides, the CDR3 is TGTGCCAGCAGTTTCAAGGCTAGCGGGATTCAGTACTTC. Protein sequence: CASSFKASGIQYF.